A selection of T cell receptor beta chains follows, all from one sample in a study of cytomegalovirus exposure and HLA in healthy donors. Assay used: immunoSEQ multiplex PCR; TCRdb lists only in-frame clones, some missing. This table has approximately 120,000 clones, about 78% appearing once. Sample: PBMCs. These receptors were collected from a female donor in good health and CMV-seronegative. Both conserved end residues are part of each CDR3. Fields, in order: clone size, D gene, J gene, V gene, CDR3 DNA, CDR3 protein. The D gene is left open where the match is weak. Clone size appears in some rows only: once, few, many, or a class for an expanded clone.

size: -; D: -; J: TRBJ2-6; V: TRBV2; DNA: TGTGCCAGCAAACTTAGTCAGGGGTTAGCTGGGGCCAACGTCCTGACTTTC; CDR3: CASKLSQGLAGANVLTF
size: -; D: -; J: TRBJ2-1; V: TRBV11-2; DNA: TGTGCCAGCAGAGACTCGGGGACCTACAATGAGCAGTTCTTC; CDR3: CASRDSGTYNEQFF
size: -; D: -; J: TRBJ2-7; V: TRBV7-3; DNA: TGTGCCAGCAGCCTCGCCACTAGGGAACAAAACTACGAGCAGTACTTC; CDR3: CASSLATREQNYEQYF
size: few; D: TRBD2; J: TRBJ2-1; V: TRBV7-9; DNA: TGTGCCAGCAGCTTAGGTGTGCTAGCGGGATTATATGAGCAGTTCTTC; CDR3: CASSLGVLAGLYEQFF
size: -; D: -; J: TRBJ2-5; V: TRBV29-1; DNA: TGCAGCGTTGAAGTTTGGGGGGAGTACTTC; CDR3: CSVEVWGEYF
size: -; D: -; J: TRBJ2-6; V: TRBV4-2; DNA: TGTGCCAGCAGCCAAGACAGCTCTGGGGCCAACGTCCTGACTTTC; CDR3: CASSQDSSGANVLTF
size: -; D: TRBD1; J: TRBJ1-2; V: TRBV9; DNA: TGTGCCAGCAGCGTAACTCCGGGACAGGGGGATCGCTACACCTTC; CDR3: CASSVTPGQGDRYTF
size: -; D: -; J: TRBJ1-1; V: TRBV5-1; DNA: TGCGCCAGCAGAGCTGACAGGAACACTGAAGCTTTCTTT; CDR3: CASRADRNTEAFF
size: few; D: TRBD2; J: TRBJ2-1; V: TRBV5-4; DNA: TGTGCCAGCAGCACGGGACTAGGAACCTACAATGAGCAGTTCTTC; CDR3: CASSTGLGTYNEQFF
size: -; D: -; J: TRBJ2-2; V: TRBV6-5; DNA: TGTGCCAGCAAATGGACTAAGAACACCGGGGAGCTGTTTTTT; CDR3: CASKWTKNTGELFF
size: few; D: TRBD1; J: TRBJ1-4; V: TRBV7-9; DNA: TGTTCCAGCAGCCCCCCCGGGACAGGGGAGGAAAAACTGTTTTTT; CDR3: CSSSPPGTGEEKLFF
size: -; D: TRBD2; J: TRBJ2-7; V: TRBV10-3; DNA: TGTGCCATCATGGAAGCGGGGGGATCCTACGAGCAGTACTTC; CDR3: CAIMEAGGSYEQYF
size: -; D: -; J: TRBJ2-1; V: TRBV5-4; DNA: TGTGCCAGCAGCTTGGGACTATTAAATGAGCAGTTCTTC; CDR3: CASSLGLLNEQFF
size: few; D: -; J: TRBJ1-2; V: TRBV19; DNA: TGTGCCAGTAGTGCCTCGGGGGGGGTTGGCTACACCTTC; CDR3: CASSASGGVGYTF
size: -; D: -; J: TRBJ1-3; V: TRBV30; DNA: TGTGCCTGGACTAGGTACTATCCCGGAAACACCATATATTTT; CDR3: CAWTRYYPGNTIYF
size: -; D: -; J: TRBJ1-4; V: TRBV27; DNA: TGTGCCAGCAGTTTATCCCCGCGGGGGGGACTGTTTTTT; CDR3: CASSLSPRGGLFF
size: -; D: TRBD2; J: TRBJ2-5; V: TRBV28; DNA: TGTGCCAGCAGTCCAGCTAGCGGGGGGGAACAAGAGACCCAGTACTTC; CDR3: CASSPASGGEQETQYF
size: -; D: -; J: TRBJ1-6; V: TRBV30; DNA: TGTGCCTGGACGGGGGATGTTAATTCACCCCTCCACTTT; CDR3: CAWTGDVNSPLHF
size: -; D: TRBD1; J: TRBJ2-3; V: TRBV7-7; DNA: TGTGCTAGCAGCTCAGAGACAGGGGGCAACGGAGATACGCAGTATTTT; CDR3: CASSSETGGNGDTQYF
size: -; D: -; J: TRBJ2-7; V: TRBV11-2; DNA: TGTGCCAGCAGCCCCTTCGCGGGGAGGCAGTACTTC; CDR3: CASSPFAGRQYF
size: -; D: TRBD2; J: TRBJ2-1; V: TRBV7-9; DNA: TGTGCCAGCAGCCCTGGGACTAGCTTCTACAATGAGCAGTTCTTC; CDR3: CASSPGTSFYNEQFF
size: -; D: -; J: TRBJ1-2; V: TRBV4-1; DNA: TGCGCCAGCAGCCCCCCATTGAGCTATGGCTACACCTTC; CDR3: CASSPPLSYGYTF
size: -; D: TRBD2; J: TRBJ2-7; V: TRBV7-9; DNA: TGTGCCAGCAGCTTAGTTTTGGGGACTAGCCGCTCCTACGAGCAGTACTTC; CDR3: CASSLVLGTSRSYEQYF
size: -; D: -; J: TRBJ2-1; V: TRBV7-3; DNA: TGTGCCAGCAGCACATACAATGAGCAGTTCTTC; CDR3: CASSTYNEQFF
size: -; D: -; J: TRBJ1-4; V: TRBV23-1; DNA: TGCGCCAGCCCTTCGCCGGGTGTAGCTGAAAAACTGTTTTTT; CDR3: CASPSPGVAEKLFF
size: -; D: TRBD2; J: TRBJ2-1; V: TRBV5-4; DNA: TGTGCCAGCAGCTCCAAACTAGCGGACTACAATGAGCAGTTCTTC; CDR3: CASSSKLADYNEQFF
size: once; D: -; J: TRBJ2-1; V: TRBV7-2; DNA: TGTGCCAGCAGCTTAGATGGGCTGACCGACAATGAGCAGTTCTTC; CDR3: CASSLDGLTDNEQFF
size: -; D: TRBD2; J: TRBJ2-7; V: TRBV27; DNA: TGTGCCAGCAGCCCGGGACTAGCGGGAAGCGAGCAGTACTTC; CDR3: CASSPGLAGSEQYF
size: -; D: -; J: TRBJ2-5; V: TRBV27; DNA: TGTGCCAGCAGTTTTCGGAGCGGCAGGCAAGAGACCCAGTACTTC; CDR3: CASSFRSGRQETQYF
size: few; D: -; J: TRBJ1-2; V: TRBV30; DNA: TGTGCCTGGAGTGTAGGCCGCCCACAAGGAGACTATGGCTACACCTTC; CDR3: CAWSVGRPQGDYGYTF
size: -; D: -; J: TRBJ1-5; V: TRBV6-5; DNA: TGTGCCAGCAGTTACTCGGCAGGGGTTGATCAGCCCCAGCATTTT; CDR3: CASSYSAGVDQPQHF
size: -; D: TRBD1; J: TRBJ2-3; V: TRBV11-2; DNA: TGTGCCAGCAGCCAGCAGACAGGGCTTAGCACAGATACGCAGTATTTT; CDR3: CASSQQTGLSTDTQYF
size: few; D: -; J: TRBJ1-1; V: TRBV5-4; DNA: TGTGCCAGCAGCCCTGGACAGCAGAACACTGAAGCTTTCTTT; CDR3: CASSPGQQNTEAFF
size: -; D: -; J: TRBJ2-3; V: TRBV11-2; DNA: TGTGCCAGCAGCTTAGGCAGGGGTCGTACGCAGTATTTT; CDR3: CASSLGRGRTQYF
size: -; D: -; J: TRBJ2-5; V: TRBV28; DNA: TGTGCCAGCAGTTCCCCCAGGGCTAGTTTAGAAGAGACCCAGTACTTC; CDR3: CASSSPRASLEETQYF
size: -; D: -; J: TRBJ2-1; V: TRBV11-2; DNA: TGTGCCAGCAGCTTGGTAGGGAGCTCCTACAATGAGCAGTTCTTC; CDR3: CASSLVGSSYNEQFF
size: -; D: -; J: TRBJ1-5; V: TRBV6-6; DNA: TGTGCCAGCAGGAGTGAGAGGCCGCCGAATCAGCCCCAGCATTTT; CDR3: CASRSERPPNQPQHF
size: -; D: -; J: TRBJ2-5; V: TRBV10-3; DNA: TGTGCCATCAGTTTGGACTTTAGCCCTGGGGAGACCCAGTACTTC; CDR3: CAISLDFSPGETQYF
size: -; D: -; J: TRBJ2-1; V: TRBV7-9; DNA: TGTGCCAGCAGCTTAGCCTCTACAGCCAATGAGCAGTTCTTC; CDR3: CASSLASTANEQFF
size: -; D: -; J: TRBJ2-5; V: TRBV18; DNA: TGTGCCAGCTCACGGGACATTTGGGAGACCCAGTACTTC; CDR3: CASSRDIWETQYF
size: -; D: TRBD1; J: TRBJ1-5; V: TRBV19; DNA: TGTGCCAGTAGGGGGACAGGGGGATTTAGCAATCAGCCCCAGCATTTT; CDR3: CASRGTGGFSNQPQHF
size: -; D: TRBD1; J: TRBJ2-7; V: TRBV27; DNA: TGTGCCAGCAGTTTCAGGGGGACGGGAACCTACGAGCAGTACTTC; CDR3: CASSFRGTGTYEQYF
size: -; D: TRBD1; J: TRBJ1-1; V: TRBV6-5; DNA: TGTGCCAGCACCGAGCCAGGACAGGGGGCTGGTGGGGCTTTCTTT; CDR3: CASTEPGQGAGGAFF
size: once; D: -; J: TRBJ1-5; V: TRBV28; DNA: TGTGCCAGCAAACAATTTAGCAATCAGCCCCAGCATTTT; CDR3: CASKQFSNQPQHF
size: once; D: TRBD1; J: TRBJ1-5; V: TRBV6-4; DNA: TGTGCCAGCAGTGACGACAGGGATCAGCCCCAGCATTTT; CDR3: CASSDDRDQPQHF
size: -; D: -; J: TRBJ1-1; V: TRBV14; DNA: TGTGCCAGCAGCCAACGCAGGGTGGTCACTGAAGCTTTCTTT; CDR3: CASSQRRVVTEAFF
size: -; D: -; J: TRBJ1-6; V: TRBV18; DNA: TGTGCCAGCTCACCAGGGCTCTCTGAGCCCCTCCACTTT; CDR3: CASSPGLSEPLHF